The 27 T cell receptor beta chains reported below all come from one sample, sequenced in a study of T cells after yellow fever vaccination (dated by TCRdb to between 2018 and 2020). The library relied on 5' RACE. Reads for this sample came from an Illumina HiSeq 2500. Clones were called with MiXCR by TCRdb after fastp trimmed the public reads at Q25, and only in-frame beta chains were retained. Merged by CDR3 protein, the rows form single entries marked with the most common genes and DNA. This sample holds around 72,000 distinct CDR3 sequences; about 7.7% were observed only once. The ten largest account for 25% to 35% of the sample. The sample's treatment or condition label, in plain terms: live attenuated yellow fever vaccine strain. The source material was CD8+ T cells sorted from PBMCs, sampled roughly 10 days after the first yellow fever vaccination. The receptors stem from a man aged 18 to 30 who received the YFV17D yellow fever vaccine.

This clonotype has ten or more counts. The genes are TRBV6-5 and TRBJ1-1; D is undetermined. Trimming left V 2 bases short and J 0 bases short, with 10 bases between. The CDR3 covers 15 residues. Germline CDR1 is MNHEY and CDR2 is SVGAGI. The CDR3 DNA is TGTGCCAGCAGTTACGTTTCGGGGATGAACACTGAAGCTTTCTTT. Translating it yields CASSYVSGMNTEAFF.

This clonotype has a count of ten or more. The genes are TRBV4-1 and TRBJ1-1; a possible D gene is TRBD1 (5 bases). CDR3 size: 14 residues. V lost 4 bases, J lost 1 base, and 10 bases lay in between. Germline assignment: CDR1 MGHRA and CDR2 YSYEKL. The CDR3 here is CASSPWGGNTEAFF. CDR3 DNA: TGCGCCAGCAGCCCTTGGGGGGGGAACACTGAAGCTTTCTTT.

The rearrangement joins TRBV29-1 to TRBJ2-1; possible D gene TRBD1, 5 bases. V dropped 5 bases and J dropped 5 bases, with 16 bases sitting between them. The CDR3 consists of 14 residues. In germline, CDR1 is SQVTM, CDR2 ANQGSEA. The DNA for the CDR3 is TGCAGCGTTATATTGGCAGGGAAGGACAATGAGCAGTTCTTC. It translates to CSVILAGKDNEQFF.

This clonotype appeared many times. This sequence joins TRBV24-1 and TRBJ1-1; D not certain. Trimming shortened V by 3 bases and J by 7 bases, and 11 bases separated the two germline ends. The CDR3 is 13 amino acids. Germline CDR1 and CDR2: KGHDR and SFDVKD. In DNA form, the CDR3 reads TGTGCCACCAGTGATCTCCTGGGTCTTGAAGCTTTCTTT. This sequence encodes CATSDLLGLEAFF.

DNA for the CDR3: TGTGCCAGCAGCGGGGTAAGGGACTTGGGGACTGAAGCTTTCTTT. Encoded protein: CASSGVRDLGTEAFF. The V gene is TRBV7-9, the J gene TRBJ1-1; D is perhaps TRBD1 (5 bases). Germline lookup yields CDR1 SEHNR and CDR2 FQNEAQ (reference sequence). V was cut by 5 bases and J by 5 bases, with 18 bases left in between. This CDR3 is built from 15 residues.

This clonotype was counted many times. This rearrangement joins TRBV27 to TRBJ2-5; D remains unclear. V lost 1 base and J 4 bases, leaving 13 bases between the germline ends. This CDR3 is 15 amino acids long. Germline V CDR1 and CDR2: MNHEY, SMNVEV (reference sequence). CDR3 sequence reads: CASSLYGQPGETQYF. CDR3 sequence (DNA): TGTGCCAGCAGTTTATATGGCCAACCCGGAGAGACCCAGTACTTC.

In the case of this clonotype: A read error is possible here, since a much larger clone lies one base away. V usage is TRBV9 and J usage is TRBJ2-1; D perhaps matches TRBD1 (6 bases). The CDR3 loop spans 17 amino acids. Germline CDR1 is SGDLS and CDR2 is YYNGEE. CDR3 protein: CANSVSYRVLLPHEQFF. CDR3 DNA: TGTGCCAACAGCGTATCATACAGGGTTCTCCTTCCCCATGAGCAGTTCTTC.

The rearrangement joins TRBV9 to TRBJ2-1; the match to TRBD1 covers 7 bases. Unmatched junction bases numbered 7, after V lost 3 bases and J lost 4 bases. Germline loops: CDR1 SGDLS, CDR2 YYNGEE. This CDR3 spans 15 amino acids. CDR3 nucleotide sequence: TGTGCCAGCAGCGCGCAAGGGGGCGCTTACAATGAGCAGTTCTTC. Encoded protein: CASSAQGGAYNEQFF.

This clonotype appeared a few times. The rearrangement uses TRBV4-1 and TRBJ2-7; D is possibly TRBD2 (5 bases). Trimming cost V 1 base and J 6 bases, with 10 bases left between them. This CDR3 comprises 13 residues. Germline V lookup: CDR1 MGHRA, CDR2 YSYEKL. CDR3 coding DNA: TGCGCCAGCAGCCAAGTTCCTGAGGGCGAGCAGTACTTC. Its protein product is CASSQVPEGEQYF.

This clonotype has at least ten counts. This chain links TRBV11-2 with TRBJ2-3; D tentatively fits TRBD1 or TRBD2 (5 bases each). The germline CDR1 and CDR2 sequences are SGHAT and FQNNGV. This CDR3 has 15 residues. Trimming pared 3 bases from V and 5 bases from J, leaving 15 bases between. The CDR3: CASSFLGRGGDTQYF. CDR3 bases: TGTGCCAGCAGCTTCCTTGGACGGGGCGGAGATACGCAGTATTTT.

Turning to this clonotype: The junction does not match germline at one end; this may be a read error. The CDR3 loop is CASSQTGGATGELFF. The DNA for the CDR3 is TGTGCTAGCAGCCAGACAGGGGGAGCCACCGGGGAGCTGTTTTTT. The rearrangement links TRBV7-7 to TRBJ2-2; TRBD1 agrees at 9 bases. CDR1 SSHAT and CDR2 FNYEAQ come from the germline V gene (reference sequence). The CDR3 is made up of 15 amino acids. Combining the CDR3 with reference TRBV7-7 and TRBJ2-2 gives the whole variable domain GAGVSQSPRYKVTKRGQDVTLRCDPISSHATLYWYQQALGQGPEFLTYFNYEAQPDKSGLPSDRFSAERPEGSISTLTIQRTEQRDSAMYRCASSQTGGATGELFFGEGSRLTVL.

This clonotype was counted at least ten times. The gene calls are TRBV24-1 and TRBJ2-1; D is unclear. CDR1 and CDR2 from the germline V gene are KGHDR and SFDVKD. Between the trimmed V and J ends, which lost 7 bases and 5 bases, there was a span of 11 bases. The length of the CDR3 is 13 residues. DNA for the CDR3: TGTGCCACCAGGCTGGCAGGTAACAATGAGCAGTTCTTC. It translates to CATRLAGNNEQFF.

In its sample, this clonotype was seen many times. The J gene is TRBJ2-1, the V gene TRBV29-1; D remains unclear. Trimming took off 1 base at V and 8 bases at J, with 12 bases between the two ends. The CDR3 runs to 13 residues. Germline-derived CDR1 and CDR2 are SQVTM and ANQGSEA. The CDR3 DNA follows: TGCAGCGTTGAAGGAGGAAGGGAAGATGAGCAGTTCTTC. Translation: CSVEGGREDEQFF.

For the CDR3, the DNA is TGTGCCAGCAGCTCGTTCCAGGGCCCAAGTCAGCCCCAGCATTTT. It encodes CASSSFQGPSQPQHF. This chain links TRBV7-8 with TRBJ1-5; D might be TRBD1 (5 bases). V was clipped by 4 bases and J by 6 bases, with 16 bases between them. The germline V gene encodes CDR1 SGHVS and CDR2 FQNEAQ. This CDR3 comprises 15 residues.

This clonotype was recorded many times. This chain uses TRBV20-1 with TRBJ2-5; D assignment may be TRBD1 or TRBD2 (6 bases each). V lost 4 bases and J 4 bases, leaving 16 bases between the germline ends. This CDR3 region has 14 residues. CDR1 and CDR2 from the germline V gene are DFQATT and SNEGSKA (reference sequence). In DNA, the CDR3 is TGCAGTGCTAATACCGGGGGCGTGGGAGAGACCCAGTACTTC. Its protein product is CSANTGGVGETQYF.

Here the CDR3 reads CASSQDGSSGSNEQFF. Written as DNA, the CDR3 is TGTGCCAGCAGCCAAGATGGGTCTAGCGGAAGTAATGAGCAGTTCTTC. This rearrangement joins TRBV3-1 to TRBJ2-1; 7 nucleotides agree with TRBD2. There are 16 residues in the CDR3. V trimming: 0 bases; J trimming: 7 bases; junction bases outside the gene matches: 9. Germline V gene sequence: CDR1 LGHDT, CDR2 YNNKEL (reference sequence).

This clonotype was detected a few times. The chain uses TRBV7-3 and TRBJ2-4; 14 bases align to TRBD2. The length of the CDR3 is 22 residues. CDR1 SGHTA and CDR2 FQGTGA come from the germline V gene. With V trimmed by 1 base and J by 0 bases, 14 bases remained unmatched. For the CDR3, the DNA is TGTGCCAGCAGCTTAAGGGCGCCTGGGACTAGCGGGGGAAAACTAGCCAAAAACATTCAGTACTTC. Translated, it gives CASSLRAPGTSGGKLAKNIQYF.

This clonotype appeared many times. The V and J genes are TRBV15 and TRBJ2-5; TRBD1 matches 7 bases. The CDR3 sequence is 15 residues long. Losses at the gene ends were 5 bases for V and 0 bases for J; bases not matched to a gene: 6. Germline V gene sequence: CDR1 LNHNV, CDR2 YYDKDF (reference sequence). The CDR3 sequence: CATSPGTAYQETQYF. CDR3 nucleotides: TGTGCCACCAGCCCCGGGACAGCCTACCAAGAGACCCAGTACTTC. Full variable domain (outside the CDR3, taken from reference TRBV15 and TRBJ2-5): DAMVIQNPRYQVTQFGKPVTLSCSQTLNHNVMYWYQQKSSQAPKLLFHYYDKDFNNEADTPDNFQSRRPNTSFCFLDIRSPGLGDTAMYLCATSPGTAYQETQYFGPGTRLLVL.

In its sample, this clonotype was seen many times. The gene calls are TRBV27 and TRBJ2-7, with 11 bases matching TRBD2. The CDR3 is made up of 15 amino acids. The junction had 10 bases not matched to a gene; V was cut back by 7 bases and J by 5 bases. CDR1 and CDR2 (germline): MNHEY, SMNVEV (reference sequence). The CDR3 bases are TGTGCCAGCACTCCCCTAGCGGGGGGTTTCGACGAGCAGTACTTC. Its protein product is CASTPLAGGFDEQYF.

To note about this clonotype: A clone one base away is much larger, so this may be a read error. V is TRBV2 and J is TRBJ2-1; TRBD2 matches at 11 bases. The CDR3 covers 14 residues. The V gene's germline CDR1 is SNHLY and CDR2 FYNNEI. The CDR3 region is CTSSVLAGDNEQFF. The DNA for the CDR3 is TGTACCAGCAGTGTACTAGCGGGGGACAATGAGCAGTTCTTC.

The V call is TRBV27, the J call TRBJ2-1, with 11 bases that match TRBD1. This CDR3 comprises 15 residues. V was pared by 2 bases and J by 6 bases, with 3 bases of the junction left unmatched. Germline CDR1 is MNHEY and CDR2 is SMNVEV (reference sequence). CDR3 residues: CASSLGTGGINEQFF. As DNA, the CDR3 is TGTGCCAGCAGTTTAGGGACAGGGGGGATCAATGAGCAGTTCTTC.

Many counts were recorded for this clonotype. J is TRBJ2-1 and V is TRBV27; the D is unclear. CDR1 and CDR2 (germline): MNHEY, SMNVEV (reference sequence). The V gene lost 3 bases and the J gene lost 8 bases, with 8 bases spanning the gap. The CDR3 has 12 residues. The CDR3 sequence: CASSFHPDEQFF. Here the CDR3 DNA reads TGTGCCAGCAGTTTTCATCCGGATGAGCAGTTCTTC.

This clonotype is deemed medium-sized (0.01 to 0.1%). DNA for the CDR3: TGTGCCAGCAGCTTCAAAGACAGGCCCTTCGGCAATCAGCCCCAGCATTTT. Translating gives CASSFKDRPFGNQPQHF. This rearrangement joins TRBV7-8 to TRBJ1-5, with D possibly TRBD1 on 6 matching bases. Between the trimmed V and J ends, which lost 3 bases and 2 bases, there was a span of 17 bases. This CDR3 contains 17 residues. Germline CDR1 and CDR2: SGHVS and FQNEAQ.

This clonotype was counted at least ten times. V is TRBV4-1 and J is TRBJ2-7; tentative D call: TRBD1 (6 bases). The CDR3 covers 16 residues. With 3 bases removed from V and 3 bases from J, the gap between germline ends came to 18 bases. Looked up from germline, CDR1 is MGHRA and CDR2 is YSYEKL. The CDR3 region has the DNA TGCGCCAGCAGCCATACCATCGCGACAGGACTCTACGAGCAGTACGTC. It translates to CASSHTIATGLYEQYV.

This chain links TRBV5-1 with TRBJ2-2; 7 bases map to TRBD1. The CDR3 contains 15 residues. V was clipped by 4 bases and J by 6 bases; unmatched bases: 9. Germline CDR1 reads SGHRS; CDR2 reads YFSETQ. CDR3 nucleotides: TGCGCCAGCAGCGGATTCGACAGGGAACCCGGGGAGCTGTTTTTT. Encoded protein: CASSGFDREPGELFF. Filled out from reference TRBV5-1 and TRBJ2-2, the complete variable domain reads KAGVTQTPRYLIKTRGQQVTLSCSPISGHRSVSWYQQTPGQGLQFLFEYFSETQRNKGNFPGRFSGRQFSNSRSEMNVSTLELGDSALYLCASSGFDREPGELFFGEGSRLTVL.

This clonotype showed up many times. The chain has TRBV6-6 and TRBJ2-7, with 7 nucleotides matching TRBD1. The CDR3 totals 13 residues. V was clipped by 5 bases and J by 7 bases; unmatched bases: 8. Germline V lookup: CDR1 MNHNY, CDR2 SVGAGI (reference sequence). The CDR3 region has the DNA TGTGCCAGCAGTCACGGGACAGCCTTGGAGCAGTACTTC. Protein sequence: CASSHGTALEQYF.

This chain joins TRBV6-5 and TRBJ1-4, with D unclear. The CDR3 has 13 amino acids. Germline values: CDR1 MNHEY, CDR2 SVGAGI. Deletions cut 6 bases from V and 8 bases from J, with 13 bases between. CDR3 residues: CASRPRSYEKLFF. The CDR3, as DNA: TGTGCCAGCAGGCCCCGGAGTTACGAAAAACTGTTTTTT.